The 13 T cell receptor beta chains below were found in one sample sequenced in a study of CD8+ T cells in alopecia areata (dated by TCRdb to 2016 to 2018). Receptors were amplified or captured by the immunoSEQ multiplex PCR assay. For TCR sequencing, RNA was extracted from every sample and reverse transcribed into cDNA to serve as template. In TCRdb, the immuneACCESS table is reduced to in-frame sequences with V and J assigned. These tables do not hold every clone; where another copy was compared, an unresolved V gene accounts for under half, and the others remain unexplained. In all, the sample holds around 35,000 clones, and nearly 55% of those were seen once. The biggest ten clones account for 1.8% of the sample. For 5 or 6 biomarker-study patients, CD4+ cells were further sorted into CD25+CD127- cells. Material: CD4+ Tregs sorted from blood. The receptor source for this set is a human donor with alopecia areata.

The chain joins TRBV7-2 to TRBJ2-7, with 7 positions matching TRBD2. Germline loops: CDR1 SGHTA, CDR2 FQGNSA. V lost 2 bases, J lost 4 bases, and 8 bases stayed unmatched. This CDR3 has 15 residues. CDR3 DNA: TGTGCCAGCAGCTTATCCGGGAGGATCATTTACGAGCAGTACTTC. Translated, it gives CASSLSGRIIYEQYF. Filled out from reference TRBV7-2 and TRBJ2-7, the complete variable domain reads GAGVSQSPSNKVTEKGKDVELRCDPISGHTALYWYRQSLGQGLEFLIYFQGNSAPDKSGLPSDRFSAERTGGSVSTLTIQRTQQEDSAVYLCASSLSGRIIYEQYFGPGTRLTVT.

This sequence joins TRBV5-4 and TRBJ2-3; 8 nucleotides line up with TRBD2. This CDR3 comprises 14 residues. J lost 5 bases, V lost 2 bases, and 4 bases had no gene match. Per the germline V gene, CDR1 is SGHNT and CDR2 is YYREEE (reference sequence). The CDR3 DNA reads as TGTGCCAGCAGCTTAGCGGGAGTCGGAGATACGCAGTATTTT. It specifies CASSLAGVGDTQYF.

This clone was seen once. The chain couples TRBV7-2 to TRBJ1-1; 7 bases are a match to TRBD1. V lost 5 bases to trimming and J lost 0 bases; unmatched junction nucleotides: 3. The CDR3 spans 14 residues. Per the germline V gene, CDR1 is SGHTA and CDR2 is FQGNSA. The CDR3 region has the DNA TGTGCCAGCAGCGTTACAGGGGTGAACACTGAAGCTTTCTTT. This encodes CASSVTGVNTEAFF.

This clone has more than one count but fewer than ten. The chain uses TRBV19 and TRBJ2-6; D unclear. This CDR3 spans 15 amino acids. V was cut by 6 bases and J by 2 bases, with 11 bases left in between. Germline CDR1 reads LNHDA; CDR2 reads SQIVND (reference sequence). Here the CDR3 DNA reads TGTGCCAGTAGCCTCCCGGGCGCTGGGGCCAACGTCCTGACTTTC. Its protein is CASSLPGAGANVLTF.

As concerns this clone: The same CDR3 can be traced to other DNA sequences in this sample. CDR3 sequence: CASSPSTDTQYF. The CDR3 DNA sequence: TGCGCCAGCAGCCCCAGCACAGATACGCAGTATTTT. V gene TRBV5-1 combines with J gene TRBJ2-3; D unclear. Trimming removed 4 bases from V and 0 bases from J, with 3 bases in between. Germline values: CDR1 SGHRS, CDR2 YFSETQ. CDR3 length: 12 residues. Together with reference TRBV5-1 and TRBJ2-3, the CDR3 gives the full variable domain: KAGVTQTPRYLIKTRGQQVTLSCSPISGHRSVSWYQQTPGQGLQFLFEYFSETQRNKGNFPGRFSGRQFSNSRSEMNVSTLELGDSALYLCASSPSTDTQYFGPGTRLTVL.

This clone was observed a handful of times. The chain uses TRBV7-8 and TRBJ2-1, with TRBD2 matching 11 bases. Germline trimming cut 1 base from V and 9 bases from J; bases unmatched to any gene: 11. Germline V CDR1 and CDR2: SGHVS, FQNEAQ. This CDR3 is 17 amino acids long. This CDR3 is CASSLGATSGSTSEQFF. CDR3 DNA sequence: TGTGCCAGCAGCTTAGGGGCCACTAGCGGGAGTACTAGTGAGCAGTTCTTC.

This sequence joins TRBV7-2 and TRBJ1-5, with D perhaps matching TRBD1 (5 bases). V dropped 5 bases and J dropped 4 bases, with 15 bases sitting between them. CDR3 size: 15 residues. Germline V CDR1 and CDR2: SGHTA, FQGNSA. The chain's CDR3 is CASSPPGGRNQPQHF. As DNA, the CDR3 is TGTGCCAGCAGCCCACCGGGGGGTAGGAATCAGCCCCAGCATTTT.

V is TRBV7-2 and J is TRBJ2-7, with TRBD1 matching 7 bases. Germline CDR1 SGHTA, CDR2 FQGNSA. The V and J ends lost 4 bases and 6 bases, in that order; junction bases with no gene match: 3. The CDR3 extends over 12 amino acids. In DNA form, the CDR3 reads TGTGCCAGCAGCTATGGGACAGCCGAGCAGTACTTC. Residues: CASSYGTAEQYF.

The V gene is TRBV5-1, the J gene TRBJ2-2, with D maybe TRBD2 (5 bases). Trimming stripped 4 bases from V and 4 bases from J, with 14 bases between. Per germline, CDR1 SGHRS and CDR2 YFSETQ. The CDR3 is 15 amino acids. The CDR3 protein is CASSTQDSRTGELFF. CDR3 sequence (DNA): TGCGCCAGCAGCACCCAGGACTCGCGCACCGGGGAGCTGTTTTTT.

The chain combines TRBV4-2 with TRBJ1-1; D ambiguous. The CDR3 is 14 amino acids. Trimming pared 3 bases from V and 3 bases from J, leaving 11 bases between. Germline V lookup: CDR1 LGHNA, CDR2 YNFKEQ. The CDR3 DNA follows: TGTGCCAGCAGCCACCCCGCCCGGGACACTGAAGCTTTCTTT. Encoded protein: CASSHPARDTEAFF.

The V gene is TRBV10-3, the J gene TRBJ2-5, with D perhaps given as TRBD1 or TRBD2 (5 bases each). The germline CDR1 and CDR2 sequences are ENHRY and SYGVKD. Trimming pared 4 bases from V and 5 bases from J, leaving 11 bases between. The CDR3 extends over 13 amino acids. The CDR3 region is CAISVGDGETQYF. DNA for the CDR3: TGTGCCATCAGTGTTGGGGACGGGGAGACCCAGTACTTC.

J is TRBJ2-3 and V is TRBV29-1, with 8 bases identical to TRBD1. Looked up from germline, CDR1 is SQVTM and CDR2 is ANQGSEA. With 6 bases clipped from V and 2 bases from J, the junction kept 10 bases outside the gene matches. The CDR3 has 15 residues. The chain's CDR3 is CSVIDRGRYTDTQYF. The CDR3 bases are TGCAGCGTGATTGACAGGGGAAGATACACAGATACGCAGTATTTT.

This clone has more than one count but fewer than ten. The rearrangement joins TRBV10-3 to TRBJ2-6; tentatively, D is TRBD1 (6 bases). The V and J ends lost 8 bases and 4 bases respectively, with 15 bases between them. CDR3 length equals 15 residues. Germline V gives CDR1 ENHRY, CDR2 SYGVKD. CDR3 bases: TGTGCCATCCGGGCGGCAGGGGCCGGGGCCAACGTCCTGACTTTC. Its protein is CAIRAAGAGANVLTF.